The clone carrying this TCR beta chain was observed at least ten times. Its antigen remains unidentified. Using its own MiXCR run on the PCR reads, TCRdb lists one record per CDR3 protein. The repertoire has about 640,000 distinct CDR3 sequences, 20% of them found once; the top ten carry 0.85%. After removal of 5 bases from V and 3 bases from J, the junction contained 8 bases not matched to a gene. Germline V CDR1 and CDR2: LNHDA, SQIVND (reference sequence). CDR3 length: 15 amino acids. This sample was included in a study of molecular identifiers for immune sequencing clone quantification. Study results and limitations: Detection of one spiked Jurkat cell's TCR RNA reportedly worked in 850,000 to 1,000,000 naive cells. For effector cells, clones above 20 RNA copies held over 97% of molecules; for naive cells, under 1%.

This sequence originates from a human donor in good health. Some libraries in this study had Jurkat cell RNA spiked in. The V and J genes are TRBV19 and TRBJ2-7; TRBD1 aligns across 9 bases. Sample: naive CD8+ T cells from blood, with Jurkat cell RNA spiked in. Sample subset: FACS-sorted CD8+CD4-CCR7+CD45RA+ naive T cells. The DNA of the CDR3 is TGTGCCAGTAGTTCGCCCGGGACAGGGCTCTACGAGCAGTACTTC. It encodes CASSSPGTGLYEQYF.